This T cell receptor beta chain emerged from a study of blood T cell repertoires in COVID-19. About the research overall: Samples taken during acute and convalescent COVID-19 were collected in the United States, Italy and Spain. Sources were T cells, B-cell-depleted T cells, or PBMCs; the material itself was cDNA or gDNA.

In the original analysis: Using reference gene primer amplification, nucleated cell counts were estimated. Data came from immunoSEQ multiplex PCR; TCRdb stores just in-frame clones and leaves some out. That table is the source of V, J and clone size, and D and trimming were worked out from the DNA. The sample gives over 50,000 clones, about 77% of which show up once; roughly 22% is in the top ten. The CDR3 has 14 residues. Germline CDR1 and CDR2: SGHRS and YFSETQ. Trimming stripped 4 bases from V and 1 base from J, with 10 bases between. What was sequenced was peripheral blood. The sequence was collected from an elderly man with active or convalescent COVID-19. The chain is built from TRBV5-1 and TRBJ2-3, with a tentative D call TRBD2 (6 bases). This CDR3 reads CASSDGGRTDTQYF. CDR3 nucleotides: TGCGCCAGCAGCGACGGGGGTCGCACAGATACGCAGTATTTT.